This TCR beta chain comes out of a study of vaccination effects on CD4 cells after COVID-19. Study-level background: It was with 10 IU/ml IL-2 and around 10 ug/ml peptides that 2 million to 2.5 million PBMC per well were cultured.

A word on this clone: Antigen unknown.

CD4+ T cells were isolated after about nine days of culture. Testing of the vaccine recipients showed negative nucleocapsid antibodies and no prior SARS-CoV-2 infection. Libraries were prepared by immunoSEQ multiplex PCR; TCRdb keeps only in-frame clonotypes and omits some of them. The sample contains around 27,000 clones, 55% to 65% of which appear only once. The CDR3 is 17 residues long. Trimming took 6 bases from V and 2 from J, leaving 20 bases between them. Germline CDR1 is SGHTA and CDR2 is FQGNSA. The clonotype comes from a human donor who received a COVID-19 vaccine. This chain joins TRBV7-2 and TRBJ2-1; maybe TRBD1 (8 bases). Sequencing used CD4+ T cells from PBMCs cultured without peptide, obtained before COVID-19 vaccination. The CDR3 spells CASRYRLQGGPYNEQFF. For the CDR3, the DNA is TGTGCCAGCAGATACCGACTACAGGGGGGGCCCTACAATGAGCAGTTCTTC. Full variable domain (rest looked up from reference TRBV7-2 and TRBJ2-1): GAGVSQSPSNKVTEKGKDVELRCDPISGHTALYWYRQSLGQGLEFLIYFQGNSAPDKSGLPSDRFSAERTGGSVSTLTIQRTQQEDSAVYLCASRYRLQGGPYNEQFFGPGTRLTVL.